The source of this T cell receptor (beta chain) is a study of T cells after posttransplantation cyclophosphamide. The CDR3 extends over 16 amino acids. V was clipped by 3 bases and J by 1 base, with 15 bases between them. In germline, CDR1 is KGHSH, CDR2 LQKENI. Cells defined as naive were viable CD3+CD4+ or CD3+CD8+ and CCR7+CD45RA+CD45RO-CD95-CD27+CD28+. Clones were read by immunoSEQ multiplex PCR, and TCRdb kept only the in-frame ones, dropping some. The top ten hold under 0.15% of the sample, which has over 20,000 clones, roughly 98% seen once. The clonotype comes from a man aged 35 to 55 in good health, CMV-negative, and a related stem cell transplant donor. This rearrangement joins TRBV18 to TRBJ1-1, with a tentative D call TRBD1 (6 bases). Sequenced input: naive CD8+ T cells sorted from PBMCs. The CDR3 coding sequence is TGTGCCAGCTCACCTCGGGACACCAGCTCGAACACTGAAGCTTTCTTT. Its translation: CASSPRDTSSNTEAFF.